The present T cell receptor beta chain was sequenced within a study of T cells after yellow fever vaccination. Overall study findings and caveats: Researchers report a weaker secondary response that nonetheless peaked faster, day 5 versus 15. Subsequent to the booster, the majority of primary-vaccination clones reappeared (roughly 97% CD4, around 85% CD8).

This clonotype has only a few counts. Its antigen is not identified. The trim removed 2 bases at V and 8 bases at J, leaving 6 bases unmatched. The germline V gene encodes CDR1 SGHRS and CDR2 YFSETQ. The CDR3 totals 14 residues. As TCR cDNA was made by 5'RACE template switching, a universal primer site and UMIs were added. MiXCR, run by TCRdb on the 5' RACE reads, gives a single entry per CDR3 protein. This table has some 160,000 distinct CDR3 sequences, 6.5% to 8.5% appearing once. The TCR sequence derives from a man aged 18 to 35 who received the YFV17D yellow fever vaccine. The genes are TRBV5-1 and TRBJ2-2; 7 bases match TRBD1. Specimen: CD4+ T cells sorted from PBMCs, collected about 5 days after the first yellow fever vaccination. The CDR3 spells CASSLIPGQGELFF. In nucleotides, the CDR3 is TGCGCCAGCAGCTTAATCCCGGGACAGGGGGAGCTGTTTTTT.